This section outlines one TCR beta chain sequence together with its context. The data belong to a study of blood T cell repertoires in COVID-19. V gave up 0 bases and J gave up 3 bases, with 14 bases separating them. Germline V gene sequence: CDR1 MGHRA, CDR2 YSYEKL. The length of the CDR3 is 16 residues. The study drew participants aged about 18 to 95 years from 20 to 30 US areas. Allocation to cohorts depended on clinical history reported by the participants. The data were produced by immunoSEQ multiplex PCR, yet TCRdb's version contains in-frame clones alone and is incomplete. The sample consists of some 250,000 clones, approximately 86% of them appearing once.

The TCR comes from a middle-aged woman with acute COVID-19. Sequencing was performed on PBMCs or T cells enriched from blood (not recorded which). The chain carries TRBV4-1 and TRBJ2-5; a possible D gene is TRBD2 (5 bases). This chain's CDR3 is CASSQEAAEIKETQYF. CDR3 DNA: TGCGCCAGCAGCCAAGAGGCAGCGGAGATAAAAGAGACCCAGTACTTC.